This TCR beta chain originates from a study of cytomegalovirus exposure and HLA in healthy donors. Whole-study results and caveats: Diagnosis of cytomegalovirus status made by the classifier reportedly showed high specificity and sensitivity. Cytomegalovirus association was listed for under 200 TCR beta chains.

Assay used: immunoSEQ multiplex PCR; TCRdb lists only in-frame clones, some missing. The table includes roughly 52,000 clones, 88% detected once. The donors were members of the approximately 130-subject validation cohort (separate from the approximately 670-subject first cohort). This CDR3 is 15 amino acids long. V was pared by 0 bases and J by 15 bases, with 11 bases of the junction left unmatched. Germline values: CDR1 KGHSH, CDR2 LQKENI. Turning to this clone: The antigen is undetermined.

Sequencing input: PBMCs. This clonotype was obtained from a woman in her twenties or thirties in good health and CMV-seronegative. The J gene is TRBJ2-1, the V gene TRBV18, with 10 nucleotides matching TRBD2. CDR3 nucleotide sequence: TGTGCCAGCTCACCACCGGCTCTAGCGGGGGTTAAGCGGTTCTTC. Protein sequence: CASSPPALAGVKRFF.